This T cell receptor (beta chain) was retrieved from a study of identical twins. As to this clonotype: Its specificity is unknown.

One entry per CDR3 protein, called by TCRdb with MiXCR from the 5' RACE reads. The repertoire includes just over 450,000 distinct CDR3 sequences, 12% to 15% of them detected once, and about 0.52% sits in the top ten. Study findings and constraints: When twins shared out-of-frame alpha sequences, those sequences had excess low generation probability. The authors noted that invariant MAIT and iNKT cells could partly confound zero-insertion analyses.

In germline, CDR1 is MDHEN, CDR2 SYDVKM. The V gene end was trimmed by 7 bases and the J gene end by 3 bases; junction bases not matched to a gene: 9. The length of the CDR3 is 15 residues. The data also belong to a second study, concerning yellow fever vaccine responses in identical twins.

Sequenced sample: CD4+ T cells sorted from blood. The chain is built from TRBV28 and TRBJ2-7; 10 bases align to TRBD1. The TCR sequence derives from a young woman in good health. CDR3 in DNA: TGTGCCAGCAAGGTCCCCGGGACAGGGGTCTACGAGCAGTACTTC. Its protein is CASKVPGTGVYEQYF.